This T cell receptor (beta chain) was retrieved from a study of blood T cells in healthy people across ages. Whole-study findings and limits: Among T cells, TCR beta diversity per million cells dropped roughly linearly as age rose. In long-lived donors, naive CD4+ cell counts and diversity exceeded those of aged donors.

The CDR3 extends over 16 amino acids. Germline V gives CDR1 SGDLS, CDR2 YYNGEE. The trim removed 0 bases at V and 1 base at J, leaving 5 bases unmatched. The authors ran a second PCR of 7 to 11 cycles using a sample-barcoded 5' primer and a J-beta primer mix. TCRdb itself ran the 5' RACE reads through MiXCR, one entry per CDR3 protein. The data contain some 900,000 distinct CDR3 sequences, more than 25% of them singletons. This clonotype showed up many times. Its antigen is unknown. The TCR comes from an elderly woman in good health. The chain uses TRBV9 and TRBJ2-5, with 8 bases aligning to TRBD2. The sequencing sample was made of blood. The CDR3 sequence is CASSVAVAGSQETQYF. The CDR3 nucleotides read TGTGCCAGCAGCGTAGCGGTAGCGGGGAGCCAAGAGACCCAGTACTTC. Full variable domain (missing parts from reference TRBV9 and TRBJ2-5): DSGVTQTPKHLITATGQRVTLRCSPRSGDLSVYWYQQSLDQGLQFLIQYYNGEERAKGNILERFSAQQFPDLHSELNLSSLELGDSALYFCASSVAVAGSQETQYFGPGTRLLVL.